This TCR beta chain was captured in a study of T cell responses to AZD1222 COVID-19 vaccine. Measured with immunoSEQ multiplex PCR; TCRdb has only the in-frame clones, and not every one. This repertoire shows 90,000 to 120,000 clones, around 92% found once; its top ten account for about 8.1%. Germline loops: CDR1 SEHNR, CDR2 FQNEAQ (reference sequence). The junction had 6 bases not matched to a gene; V was cut back by 2 bases and J by 8 bases. The CDR3 is 14 residues long. The source is an adult who received the AZD1222 COVID-19 vaccine. This material consisted of peripheral blood, taken 28 days after the second AZD1222 dose. The J gene is TRBJ1-3, the V gene TRBV7-9, with 7 bases matching TRBD1. CDR3 nucleotide sequence: TGTGCCAGCAGCTTAACAGGGGTGAGGGACACCATATATTTT. Translation: CASSLTGVRDTIYF.